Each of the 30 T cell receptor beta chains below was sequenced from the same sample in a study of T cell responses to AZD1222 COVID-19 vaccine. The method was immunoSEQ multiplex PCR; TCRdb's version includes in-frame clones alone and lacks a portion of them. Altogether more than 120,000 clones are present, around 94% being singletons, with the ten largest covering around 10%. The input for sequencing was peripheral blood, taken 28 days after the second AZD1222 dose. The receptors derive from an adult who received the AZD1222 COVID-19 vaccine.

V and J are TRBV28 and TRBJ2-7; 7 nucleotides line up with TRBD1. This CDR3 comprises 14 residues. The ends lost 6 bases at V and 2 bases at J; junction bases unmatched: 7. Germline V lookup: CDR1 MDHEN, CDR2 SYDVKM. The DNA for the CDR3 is TGTGCCAGCAGCTACAGGGACAGACCCTACGAGCAGTACGTC. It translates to CASSYRDRPYEQYV.

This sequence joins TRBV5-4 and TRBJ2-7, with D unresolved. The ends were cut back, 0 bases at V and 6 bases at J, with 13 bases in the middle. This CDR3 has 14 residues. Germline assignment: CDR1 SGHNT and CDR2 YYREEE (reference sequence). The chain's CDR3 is CASSLGTSPGEQYF. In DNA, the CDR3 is TGTGCCAGCAGCTTGGGCACTTCACCTGGCGAGCAGTACTTC.

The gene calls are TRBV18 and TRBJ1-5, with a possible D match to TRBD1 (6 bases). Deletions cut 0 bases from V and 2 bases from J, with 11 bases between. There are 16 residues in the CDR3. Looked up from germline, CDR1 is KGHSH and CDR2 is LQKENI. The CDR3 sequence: CASSPPGGAGNQPQHF. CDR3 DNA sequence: TGTGCCAGCTCACCACCGGGGGGGGCGGGCAATCAGCCCCAGCATTTT.

In DNA, the CDR3 is TGTGCCTCGTACCGGGACAGGATAGAAAGCTATGGCTACACCTTC. This gives the protein CASYRDRIESYGYTF. The chain couples TRBV30 to TRBJ1-2; 8 bases align to TRBD1. Germline-derived CDR1 and CDR2 are GTSNPN and SVGIG (reference sequence). The V and J ends lost 7 bases and 4 bases, in that order; junction bases with no gene match: 14. The CDR3 is 15 amino acids.

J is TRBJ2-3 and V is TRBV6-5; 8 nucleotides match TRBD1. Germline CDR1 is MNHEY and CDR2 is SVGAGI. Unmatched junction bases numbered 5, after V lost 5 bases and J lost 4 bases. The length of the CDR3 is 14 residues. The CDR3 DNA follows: TGTGCCAGCAGTCCGGGACAGGCCCCAGATACGCAGTATTTT. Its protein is CASSPGQAPDTQYF.

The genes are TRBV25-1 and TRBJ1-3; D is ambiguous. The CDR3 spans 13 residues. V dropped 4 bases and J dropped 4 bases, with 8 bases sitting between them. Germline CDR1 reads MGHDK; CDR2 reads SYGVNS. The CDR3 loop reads CASSGPSGNTIYF. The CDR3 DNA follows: TGTGCCAGCAGTGGACCCAGCGGAAACACCATATATTTT.

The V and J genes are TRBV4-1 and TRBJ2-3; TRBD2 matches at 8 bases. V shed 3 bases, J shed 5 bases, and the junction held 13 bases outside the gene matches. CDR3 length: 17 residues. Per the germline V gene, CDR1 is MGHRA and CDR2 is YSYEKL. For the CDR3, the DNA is TGCGCCAGCAGCCAGCTCGGACTAGCCCGGGGAGTAGATACGCAGTATTTT. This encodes CASSQLGLARGVDTQYF.

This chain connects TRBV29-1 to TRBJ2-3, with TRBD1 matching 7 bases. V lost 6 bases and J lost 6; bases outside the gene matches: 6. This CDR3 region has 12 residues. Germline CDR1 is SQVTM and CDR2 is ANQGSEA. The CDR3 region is CSVGRRGDTQYF. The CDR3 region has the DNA TGCAGCGTGGGTCGCAGGGGGGATACGCAGTATTTT.

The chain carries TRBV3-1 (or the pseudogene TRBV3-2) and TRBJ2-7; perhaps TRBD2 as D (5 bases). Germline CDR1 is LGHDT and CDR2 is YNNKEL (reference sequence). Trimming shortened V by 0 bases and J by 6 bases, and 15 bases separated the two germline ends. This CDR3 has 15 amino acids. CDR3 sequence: CASSQDGGRTGEQYF. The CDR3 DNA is TGTGCCAGCAGCCAAGATGGCGGGCGGACGGGCGAGCAGTACTTC.

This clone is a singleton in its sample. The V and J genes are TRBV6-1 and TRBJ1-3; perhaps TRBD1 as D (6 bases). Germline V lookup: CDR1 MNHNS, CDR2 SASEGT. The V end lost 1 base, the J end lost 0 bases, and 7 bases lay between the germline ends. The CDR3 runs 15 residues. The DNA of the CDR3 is TGTGCCAGCAGTGAAGGAGGGGGCTCTGGAAACACCATATATTTT. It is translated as CASSEGGGSGNTIYF.

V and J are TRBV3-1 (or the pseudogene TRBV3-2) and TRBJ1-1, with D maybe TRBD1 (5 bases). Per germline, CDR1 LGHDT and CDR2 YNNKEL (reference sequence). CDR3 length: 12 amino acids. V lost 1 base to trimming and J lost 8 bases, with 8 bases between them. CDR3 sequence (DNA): TGTGCCAGCAGCCAAGGTAGGACAGAAGCTTTCTTT. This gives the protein CASSQGRTEAFF.

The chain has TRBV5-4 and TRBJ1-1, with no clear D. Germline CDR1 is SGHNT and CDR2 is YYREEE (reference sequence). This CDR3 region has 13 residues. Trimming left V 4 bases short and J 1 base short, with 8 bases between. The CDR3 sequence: CASSMGGNTEAFF. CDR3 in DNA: TGTGCCAGCAGCATGGGAGGGAACACTGAAGCTTTCTTT. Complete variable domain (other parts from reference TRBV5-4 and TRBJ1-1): ETGVTQSPTHLIKTRGQQVTLRCSSQSGHNTVSWYQQALGQGPQFIFQYYREEENGRGNFPPRFSGLQFPNYSSELNVNALELDDSALYLCASSMGGNTEAFFGQGTRLTVV.

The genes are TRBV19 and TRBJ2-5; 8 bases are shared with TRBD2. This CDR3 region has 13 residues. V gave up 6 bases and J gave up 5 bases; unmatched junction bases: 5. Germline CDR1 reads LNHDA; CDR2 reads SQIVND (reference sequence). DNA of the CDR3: TGTGCCAGTAGCTCCAGCGGGAGTGAGACCCAGTACTTC. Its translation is CASSSSGSETQYF.

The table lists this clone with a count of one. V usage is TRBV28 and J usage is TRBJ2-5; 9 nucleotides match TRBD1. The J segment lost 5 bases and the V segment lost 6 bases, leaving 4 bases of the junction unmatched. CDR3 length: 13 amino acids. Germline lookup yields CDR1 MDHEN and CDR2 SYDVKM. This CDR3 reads CASRDRGRETQYF. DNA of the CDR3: TGTGCCAGCAGGGACAGGGGCAGGGAGACCCAGTACTTC.

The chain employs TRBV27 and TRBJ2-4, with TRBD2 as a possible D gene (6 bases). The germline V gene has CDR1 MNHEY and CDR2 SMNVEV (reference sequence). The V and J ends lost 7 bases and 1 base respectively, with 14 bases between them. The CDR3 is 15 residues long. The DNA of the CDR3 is TGTGCCAGCAAAGATGTGGGGAGGGCCAAAAACATTCAGTACTTC. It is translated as CASKDVGRAKNIQYF.

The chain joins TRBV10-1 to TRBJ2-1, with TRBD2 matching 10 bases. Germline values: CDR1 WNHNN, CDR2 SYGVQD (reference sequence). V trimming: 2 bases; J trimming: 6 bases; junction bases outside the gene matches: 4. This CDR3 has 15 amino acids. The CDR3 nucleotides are TGCGCCAGCAGTGAGAGCGGGAGGGGCCGCAATGAGCAGTTCTTC. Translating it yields CASSESGRGRNEQFF.

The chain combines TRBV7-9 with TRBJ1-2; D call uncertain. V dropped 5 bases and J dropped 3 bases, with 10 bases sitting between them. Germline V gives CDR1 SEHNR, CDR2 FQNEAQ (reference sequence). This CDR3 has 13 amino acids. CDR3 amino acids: CASSPKRDYGYTF. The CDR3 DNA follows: TGTGCCAGCAGCCCAAAGAGAGACTATGGCTACACCTTC. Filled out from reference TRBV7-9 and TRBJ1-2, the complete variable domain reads DTGVSQNPRHKITKRGQNVTFRCDPISEHNRLYWYRQTLGQGPEFLTYFQNEAQLEKSRLLSDRFSAERPKGSFSTLEIQRTEQGDSAMYLCASSPKRDYGYTFGSGTRLTVV.

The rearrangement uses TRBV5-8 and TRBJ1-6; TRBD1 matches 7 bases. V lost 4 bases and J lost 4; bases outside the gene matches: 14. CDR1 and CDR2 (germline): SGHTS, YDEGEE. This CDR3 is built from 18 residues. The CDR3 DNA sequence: TGTGCCAGCAGCGTTGACAGGGCCCTGCTGGGATATAATTCACCCCTCCACTTT. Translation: CASSVDRALLGYNSPLHF.

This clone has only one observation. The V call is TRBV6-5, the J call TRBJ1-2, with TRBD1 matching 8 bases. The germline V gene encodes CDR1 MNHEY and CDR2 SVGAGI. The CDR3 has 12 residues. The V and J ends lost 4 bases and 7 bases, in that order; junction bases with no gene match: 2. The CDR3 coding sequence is TGTGCCAGCAGTTTCGACAGGGGTGGCTACACCTTC. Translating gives CASSFDRGGYTF.

CDR3 coding DNA: TGTGCCAGCAGCCCACAGGGAAACTATGGCTACACCTTC. It encodes CASSPQGNYGYTF. The V gene is TRBV7-2, the J gene TRBJ1-2; tentative D call: TRBD1 (6 bases). The V end lost 5 bases, the J end lost 2 bases, and 9 bases lay between the germline ends. CDR3 length: 13 residues. Per the germline V gene, CDR1 is SGHTA and CDR2 is FQGNSA.

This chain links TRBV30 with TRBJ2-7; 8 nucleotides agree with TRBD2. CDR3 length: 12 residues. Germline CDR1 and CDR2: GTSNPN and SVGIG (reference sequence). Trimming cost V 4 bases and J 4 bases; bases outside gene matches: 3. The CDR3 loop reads CAWTRGGYEQYF. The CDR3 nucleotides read TGTGCCTGGACTCGGGGGGGTTACGAGCAGTACTTC.

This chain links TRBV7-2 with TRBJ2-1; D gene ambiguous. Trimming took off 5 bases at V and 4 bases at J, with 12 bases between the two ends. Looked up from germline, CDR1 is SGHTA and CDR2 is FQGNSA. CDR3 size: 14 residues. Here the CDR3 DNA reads TGTGCCAGCAGCCCCTCCGGGCGGTACAATGAGCAGTTCTTC. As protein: CASSPSGRYNEQFF.

CDR3 bases: TGTGCCAGCAACCTAGAGGGACAGGTGTCTGGCTACACCTTC. This codes for CASNLEGQVSGYTF. V is TRBV6-6 and J is TRBJ1-2; 8 bases agree with TRBD1. Trimming cost V 7 bases and J 7 bases; bases outside gene matches: 11. Per germline, CDR1 MNHNY and CDR2 SVGAGI (reference sequence). The CDR3 covers 14 residues.

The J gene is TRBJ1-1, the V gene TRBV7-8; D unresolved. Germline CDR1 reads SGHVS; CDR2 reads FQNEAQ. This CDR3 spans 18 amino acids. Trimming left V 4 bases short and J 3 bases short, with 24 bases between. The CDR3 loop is CASSSTWRIGRRDTEAFF. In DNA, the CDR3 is TGTGCCAGCAGCTCAACATGGAGGATTGGACGGCGGGACACTGAAGCTTTCTTT.

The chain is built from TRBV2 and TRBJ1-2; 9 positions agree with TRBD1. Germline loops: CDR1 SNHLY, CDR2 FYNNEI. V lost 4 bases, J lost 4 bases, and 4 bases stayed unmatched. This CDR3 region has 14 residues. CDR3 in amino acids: CASSGTGAFYGYTF. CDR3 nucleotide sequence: TGTGCCAGCAGTGGGACAGGGGCATTCTATGGCTACACCTTC.

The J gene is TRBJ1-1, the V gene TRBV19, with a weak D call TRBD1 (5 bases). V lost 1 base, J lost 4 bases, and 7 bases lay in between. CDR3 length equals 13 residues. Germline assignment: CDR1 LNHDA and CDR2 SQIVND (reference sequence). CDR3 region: CASSIAGSTEAFF. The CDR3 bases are TGTGCCAGTAGTATAGCAGGGAGCACTGAAGCTTTCTTT.

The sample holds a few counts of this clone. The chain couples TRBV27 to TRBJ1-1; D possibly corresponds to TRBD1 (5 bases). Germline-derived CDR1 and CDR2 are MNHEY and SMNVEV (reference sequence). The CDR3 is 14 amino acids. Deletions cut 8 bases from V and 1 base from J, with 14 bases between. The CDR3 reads CASRSFDRNTEAFF. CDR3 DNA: TGTGCCAGCCGGTCATTTGACAGGAACACTGAAGCTTTCTTT.

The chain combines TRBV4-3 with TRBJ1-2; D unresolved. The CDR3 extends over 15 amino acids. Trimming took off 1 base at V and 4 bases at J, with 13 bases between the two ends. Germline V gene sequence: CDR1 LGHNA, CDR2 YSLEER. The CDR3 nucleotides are TGCGCCAGCAGCCAAGGTGCGGTAAAGAGCTATGGCTACACCTTC. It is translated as CASSQGAVKSYGYTF.

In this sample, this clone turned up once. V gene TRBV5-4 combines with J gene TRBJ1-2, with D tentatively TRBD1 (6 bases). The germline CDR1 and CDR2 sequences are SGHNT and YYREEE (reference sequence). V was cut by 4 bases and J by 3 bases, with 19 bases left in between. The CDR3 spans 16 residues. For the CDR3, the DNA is TGTGCCAGCAGCCCTCAAACAGGGAAGGGGGACTATGGCTACACCTTC. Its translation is CASSPQTGKGDYGYTF.

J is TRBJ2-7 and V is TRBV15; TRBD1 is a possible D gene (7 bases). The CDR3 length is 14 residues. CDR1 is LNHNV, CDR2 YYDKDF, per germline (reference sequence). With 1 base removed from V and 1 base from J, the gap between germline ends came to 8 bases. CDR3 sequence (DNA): TGTGCCACCAGCAGAGCAGGGGGGTCCTACGAGCAGTACTTC. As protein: CATSRAGGSYEQYF.